The subject of this entry is one T cell receptor beta chain. Its antigen is currently unknown. For TCRbeta, the library was prepared with unique molecular identifiers. From the PCR reads, TCRdb called clonotypes with MiXCR, one entry per CDR3 protein. The sample comprises fewer than 550,000 distinct CDR3 sequences, 10% to 12% of which are singletons, and 13% to 15% rests with the top ten. The sample originates from a study of T-cell reconstitution after alpha-beta-depleted transplantation in children. Trimming removed 3 bases at V and 6 bases at J, with 12 bases between. The CDR3 covers 14 residues. Germline CDR1 MDHEN, CDR2 SYDVKM. Study-level results: Some patients' high day-60 TCRbeta diversity was traced to surviving recipient T cells and thymic progenitors. A year post-transplant, T-cell counts and diversity derived mostly from newly produced T cells. Several hundred rapidly expanded clones from non-depleted graft cells reportedly supplied alpha-beta T cells about two months post-transplant.

The sequence came from a female patient aged 2-10 years who had a stem cell transplant for aplastic anemia, so the T cells may come from the graft donor. The chain has TRBV28 and TRBJ2-1; D not resolved. The specimen comprised PBMCs, mostly from graft donor cells, sampled 180 days after TCRalphabeta/CD19-depleted stem cell transplant. The CDR3 region has the DNA TGTGCCAGCAGTTTCCCTGTACCTCCCAATGAGCAGTTCTTC. This sequence encodes CASSFPVPPNEQFF. Full variable domain (outside the CDR3, taken from reference TRBV28 and TRBJ2-1): DVKVTQSSRYLVKRTGEKVFLECVQDMDHENMFWYRQDPGLGLRLIYFSYDVKMKEKGDIPEGYSVSREKKERFSLILESASTNQTSMYLCASSFPVPPNEQFFGPGTRLTVL.